This T cell receptor beta chain came from a study of blood T cell repertoires in COVID-19. On the study more broadly: COVID-19 samples, acute and convalescent, were from the United States, Italy and Spain. In each case, the material was cDNA or gDNA derived from T cells, B-cell-depleted T cells, or PBMCs.

Original processing notes: The assay estimated nucleated cells by amplifying reference gene primers. The assay was immunoSEQ multiplex PCR, and TCRdb's table has in-frame clones only and misses some. That table furnishes V, J and clone size, whereas the DNA furnished D and trimming. The sample records 310,000 or so clones, approximately 82% being singletons. The V end lost 1 base, the J end lost 1 base, and 12 bases lay between the germline ends. CDR1 and CDR2 (germline): SEHNR, FQNEAQ (reference sequence). This CDR3 has 16 amino acids. Source material: peripheral blood. The sequence was obtained from a woman aged 50 to 60 with acute or convalescent COVID-19. This chain links TRBV7-9 with TRBJ2-3; a possible D gene is TRBD2 (6 bases). This CDR3 reads CASSLGRGAGTDTQYF. DNA for the CDR3: TGTGCCAGCAGCTTAGGACGCGGGGCCGGCACAGATACGCAGTATTTT.